Ten or more counts support the clone carrying this TCR beta chain. Its matching antigen is unknown. The sample comes from a study of T cell repertoires in cytomegalovirus infection. Looking at the study overall: Shared public TCR beta signatures pointed to both CMV infection and a matching HLA type. Study conclusions and caveats: Pooled public TCR beta family frequency picked out CMV carriers with the relevant HLA. It was HLA-C-restricted CMV-specific TCR beta clonotypes that dominated the response ex vivo.

TCRdb redid the calling of the reads with MiXCR, one entry per CDR3 protein. The table shows roughly 240,000 distinct CDR3 sequences, with approximately 6.7% occurring only once. The sequence was obtained from a human donor in good health (CMV status not recorded). Some clones in this sample may be carry-over from other donors' samples. Sequencing input: PBMCs.

The CDR3 protein is CASSWAPRGYQETQYF. The CDR3 region has the DNA TGTGCCAGCAGCTGGGCCCCCCGGGGGTACCAAGAGACCCAGTACTTC. The chain uses TRBV7-2 and TRBJ2-5; D is possibly TRBD2 (6 bases). The length of the CDR3 is 16 residues. V was clipped by 4 bases and J by 0 bases, with 15 bases between them. Germline CDR1 is SGHTA and CDR2 is FQGNSA. Combining the CDR3 with reference TRBV7-2 and TRBJ2-5 gives the whole variable domain GAGVSQSPSNKVTEKGKDVELRCDPISGHTALYWYRQSLGQGLEFLIYFQGNSAPDKSGLPSDRFSAERTGGSVSTLTIQRTQQEDSAVYLCASSWAPRGYQETQYFGPGTRLLVL.